The 12 T cell receptor beta chains presented below share a single source sample, sequenced in a study of technical replicates of blood from a handful of donors. Produced via immunoSEQ multiplex PCR; TCRdb's table is partial and in-frame only. Of around 68,000 clones in the sample, 95% to 98% were seen once. Sequencing was done on a sample of T cells isolated from PBMCs. These receptors were taken from a human donor in good health.

This clone occurred once. The V call is TRBV21-1, the J call TRBJ1-2; the D call TRBD1 from the table was never checked on the DNA. TRBV21-1 is a pseudogene. The length of the CDR3 is 11 residues. The CDR3 spells CASSNRGGYTF. Here the CDR3 DNA reads TGTGCCAGCAGCAACAGGGGTGGCTACACCTTC.

The rearrangement joins TRBV6-5 to TRBJ2-3; TRBD2 aligns across 10 bases. Germline lookup yields CDR1 MNHEY and CDR2 SVGAGI. V was pared by 2 bases and J by 9 bases, with 2 bases of the junction left unmatched. The CDR3 is made up of 13 amino acids. CDR3 sequence (DNA): TGTGCCAGCAGTTACCAGCGGGGGGGAACGCAGTATTTT. Translating gives CASSYQRGGTQYF.

J is TRBJ1-1 and V is TRBV6-1, with a possible D match to TRBD1 (5 bases). Trimming cost V 4 bases and J 7 bases, with 10 bases left between them. The V gene's germline CDR1 is MNHNS and CDR2 SASEGT. There are 12 residues in the CDR3. The CDR3 loop reads CASSVLGLEAFF. The CDR3 coding sequence is TGTGCCAGCAGTGTACTGGGGCTTGAAGCTTTCTTT.

The rearrangement joins TRBV6-1 to TRBJ1-4, with TRBD1 as a possible D gene (6 bases). In germline, CDR1 is MNHNS, CDR2 SASEGT. Trimming left V 2 bases short and J 6 bases short, with 10 bases between. This CDR3 has 14 residues. CDR3 in amino acids: CASSEPGQDEKLFF. Written as DNA, the CDR3 is TGTGCCAGCAGTGAACCGGGACAAGATGAAAAACTGTTTTTT.

V usage is TRBV6-1 and J usage is TRBJ1-1; 9 bases map to TRBD1. The V gene's germline CDR1 is MNHNS and CDR2 SASEGT. The ends lost 6 bases at V and 4 bases at J; junction bases unmatched: 6. This CDR3 spans 14 amino acids. Written as DNA, the CDR3 is TGTGCCAGCAGGGCTGACAGGGGGAGCACTGAAGCTTTCTTT. Its protein is CASRADRGSTEAFF.

This chain connects TRBV28 to TRBJ1-5; the D is unclear. This CDR3 has 15 amino acids. Per germline, CDR1 MDHEN and CDR2 SYDVKM. Trimming left V 8 bases short and J 0 bases short, with 14 bases between. CDR3 sequence: CASAPGFLSNQPQHF. CDR3 DNA: TGTGCCAGCGCCCCCGGTTTCCTTAGCAATCAGCCCCAGCATTTT. Full variable domain (remainder filled in from reference TRBV28 and TRBJ1-5): DVKVTQSSRYLVKRTGEKVFLECVQDMDHENMFWYRQDPGLGLRLIYFSYDVKMKEKGDIPEGYSVSREKKERFSLILESASTNQTSMYLCASAPGFLSNQPQHFGDGTRLSIL.

The chain has TRBV28 and TRBJ1-1, with D uncertain. Germline V CDR1 and CDR2: MDHEN, SYDVKM. The germline V and J ends were trimmed by 5 bases and 1 base, with 11 bases remaining between them. The CDR3 extends over 14 amino acids. The CDR3 loop is CASSIPTKNTEAFF. The CDR3 DNA reads TGTGCCAGCAGTATCCCGACAAAGAACACTGAAGCTTTCTTT.

The V call is TRBV7-3, the J call TRBJ2-1; D might be TRBD2 (6 bases). This CDR3 comprises 14 residues. V lost 2 bases, J lost 10 bases, and 15 bases lay in between. The V gene's germline CDR1 is SGHTA and CDR2 FQGTGA. In DNA, the CDR3 is TGTGCCAGCAGCTTACACCGGGAGATAAGGGAGCAGTTCTTC. Translating gives CASSLHREIREQFF.

The chain is built from TRBV7-2 and TRBJ1-1; TRBD1 might be the D (5 bases). The CDR3 is 14 residues long. The germline V gene has CDR1 SGHTA and CDR2 FQGNSA. Trimming removed 0 bases at V and 7 bases at J, with 12 bases between. The CDR3 DNA reads TGTGCCAGCAGCTTAGCTACAGGTTTCGGTGAAGCTTTCTTT. Its protein is CASSLATGFGEAFF.

This clone was detected once. The chain links TRBV14 to TRBJ1-2; D uncertain. The CDR3 consists of 14 residues. Deletions cut 1 base from V and 5 bases from J, with 11 bases between. The germline CDR1 and CDR2 sequences are SGHDN and FVKESK. The DNA of the CDR3 is TGTGCCAGCAGCCAAGTTAACAGCCGGTATGGCTACACCTTC. Translating it yields CASSQVNSRYGYTF.

The chain has TRBV18 and TRBJ2-5; 9 bases are shared with TRBD1. Germline V gives CDR1 KGHSH, CDR2 LQKENI. V lost 4 bases and J lost 3; bases outside the gene matches: 3. The CDR3 sequence is 14 residues long. CDR3 bases: TGTGCCAGCTCACTCCGGGACAGGGAAGAGACCCAGTACTTC. Its protein is CASSLRDREETQYF.

The rearrangement links TRBV27 to TRBJ2-2, with TRBD1 as a possible D gene (6 bases). Trimming left V 7 bases short and J 6 bases short, with 12 bases between. This CDR3 region has 13 residues. Germline CDR1 reads MNHEY; CDR2 reads SMNVEV (reference sequence). The CDR3 region is CASTLQGAGELFF. As DNA, the CDR3 is TGTGCCAGCACCCTACAGGGAGCCGGGGAGCTGTTTTTT.